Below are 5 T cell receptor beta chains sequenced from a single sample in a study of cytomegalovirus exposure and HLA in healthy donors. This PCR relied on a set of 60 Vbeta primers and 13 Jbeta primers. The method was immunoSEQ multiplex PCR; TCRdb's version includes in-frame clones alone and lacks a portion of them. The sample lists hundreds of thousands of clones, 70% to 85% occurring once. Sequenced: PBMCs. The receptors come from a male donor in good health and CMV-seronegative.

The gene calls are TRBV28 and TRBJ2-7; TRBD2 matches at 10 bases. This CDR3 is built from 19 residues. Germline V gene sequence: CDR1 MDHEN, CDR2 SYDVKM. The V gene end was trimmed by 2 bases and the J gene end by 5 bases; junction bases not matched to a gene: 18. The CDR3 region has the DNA TGTGCCAGCAGTTTACAAAAGTTCGCTAGCGGGAGAGGTGACCACGAGCAGTACTTC. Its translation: CASSLQKFASGRGDHEQYF.

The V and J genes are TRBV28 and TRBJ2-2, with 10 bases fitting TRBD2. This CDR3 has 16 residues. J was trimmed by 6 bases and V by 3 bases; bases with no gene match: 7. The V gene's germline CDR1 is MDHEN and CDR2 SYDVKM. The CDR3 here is CASSFASGSSSGELFF. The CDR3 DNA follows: TGTGCCAGCAGTTTCGCTAGCGGGAGTAGTTCCGGGGAGCTGTTTTTT.

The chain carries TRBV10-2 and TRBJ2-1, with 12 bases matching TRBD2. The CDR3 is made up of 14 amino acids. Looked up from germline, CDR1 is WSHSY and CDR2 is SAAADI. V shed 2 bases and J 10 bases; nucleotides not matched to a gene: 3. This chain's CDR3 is CASSEPGLAGEQFF. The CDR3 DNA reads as TGCGCCAGCAGTGAGCCGGGACTAGCGGGCGAGCAGTTCTTC.

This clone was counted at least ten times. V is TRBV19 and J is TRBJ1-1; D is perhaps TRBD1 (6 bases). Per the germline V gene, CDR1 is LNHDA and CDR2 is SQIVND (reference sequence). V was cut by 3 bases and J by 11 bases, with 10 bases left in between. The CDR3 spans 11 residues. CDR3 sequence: CASSMDSTAFF. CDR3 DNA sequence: TGTGCCAGTAGTATGGACAGCACGGCTTTCTTT.

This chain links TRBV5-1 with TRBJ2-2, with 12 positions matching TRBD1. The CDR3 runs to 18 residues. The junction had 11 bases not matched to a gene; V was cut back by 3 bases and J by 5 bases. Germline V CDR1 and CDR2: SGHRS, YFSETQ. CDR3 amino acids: CASSSSGTGGLLTGELFF. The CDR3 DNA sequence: TGCGCCAGCAGCTCCTCCGGGACAGGGGGCCTGTTGACCGGGGAGCTGTTTTTT.